One T cell receptor (beta chain) is described in this entry. It lacks a known antigen. The record has no base qualities; no much larger clone is one base away. Donors were 39 systemically healthy Caucasian individuals from Russia aged 6 to 90 years. Around 9.7 milliliters of peripheral blood were collected from each donor into EDTA-treated Vacutainer tubes. Ficoll-Paque density-gradient centrifugation was used to isolate PBMCs, with at least 6.5 million per sample. Trizol reagent was used to extract total RNA from the PBMCs, yielding at least 5.5 micrograms per sample. For every donor, flow cytometry on a PBMC aliquot measured the percentage of naive CD45RAhigh/CD27high T cells. The germline V gene encodes CDR1 SGHRS and CDR2 YFSETQ. Relative to germline, V is missing 4 bases and J is missing 3 bases, with 13 bases of the junction outside any gene match. Including cysteine and phenylalanine, the CDR3 has 17 amino acids. Only the CDR3 DNA is retained, 51 bases long and in frame from the first base.

Library prep was done by 5' RACE. Sequencer: Illumina HiSeq 2500. A second PCR of about 6 to 11 cycles was performed with a sample-barcoded 5' primer and a J-beta primer mix. Each TCR beta cDNA molecule received a unique molecular identifier from a template-switch 5' adaptor carrying 12 random nucleotides. Each sample yielded at least 3 million CDR3-containing paired-end reads. The Mint cDNA synthesis kit, primed by a TRBC-specific oligonucleotide, was used to synthesize first-strand cDNA from all RNA. After uracil-DNA glycosylase treatment, a first 18-cycle PCR used universal primers M1SS and BC2_uni_R on all cDNA. In the source study's methods: Normalization of each sample was performed by random selection of 1 million high-quality reads, each carrying a distinct molecular identifier. Instead of being binned into consensus sequences, reads with shared molecular identifiers were discarded. CDR3 identification, clonotype clustering and error correction used MiTCR with a Q25 quality threshold and the strictest error-elimination algorithm. A nonparametric unseen species model with Euler transformation was used to estimate a lower bound on total TCR beta diversity. TCRdb cleaned the public reads at Q25 with fastp, built clones with MiXCR and kept in-frame beta chains. CDR3 protein sequences are deduplicated, and each keeps its most common genes and DNA. These V and J calls derive from TCRdb rather than the authors' analysis. The sample table contains 1.5 million to 2 million distinct CDR3 sequences; only one count was recorded for 25% to 30% of them. The ten top clones hold 7% to 9% of the sample.

The source of the sample is a study of blood T cells in healthy people across ages (dated by TCRdb to about 2015). About the full investigation: In model experiments, roughly one uniquely barcoded TCR beta cDNA molecule per two T cells was captured by template switching. Age-related changes in TCR beta repertoire diversity were measured in the study by deep sequencing normalized with unique cDNA molecular identifiers. Donors were grouped into four age groups: young (average roughly 15 years), middle-aged (roughly 38), aged (approximately 67) and long-lived (approximately 75). To avoid experimental bias, donors of different ages were spread randomly across the sequencing lanes. For two donors (one aged 18 to 30 and one aged 80 or older), the study analyzed two additional independent replicas of 1 million unique cDNA reads from the same blood draw. The study at large found these results: Because the CMV infection status of the donors was unknown, age-related changes in expanded clonotypes may potentially have been confounded. Estimates of total diversity based on one million sequenced T cells were regarded as lower bounds and as underestimates. A strong correlation was found between observed TCR beta diversity and the percentage of naive T cells measured by flow cytometry. Compared with the aged group, the long-lived group had more naive CD4+ T cells, fewer expanded clones and increased TCR diversity, suggesting age selection. Because profiling used bulk unsorted PBMCs, naive and antigen-experienced compartments could not be compared conclusively. Observed TCR beta diversity per million T cells fell roughly linearly with age, and a significant reduction was already apparent by age roughly 40.

Sequenced input: blood. The source is a woman aged 25 to 39 in good health. The chain couples TRBV5-1 to TRBJ2-7, and TRBD2 aligns with 10 junction nucleotides. The CDR3 sequence is CASSPSTSAGGYYEQYF. Read as DNA, the sequence is TGCGCCAGCAGCCCTAGTACTTCAGCGGGAGGGTACTACGAGCAGTACTTC.